This TCR beta chain was sequenced for a study of shared clonotypes between healthy human individuals. Points from the study as a whole: Sampling involved blood alone; tissue repertoires likely differ. Clonotypes which were not shared had lower generation probabilities than clonotypes that all four donors shared. The represented genetic and exposure-history diversity was limited by the small number of donors.

The assay was immunoSEQ multiplex PCR, and TCRdb's table has in-frame clones only and misses some. In the table there are about 960,000 clones, more than 75% of which are singletons. Germline V lookup: CDR1 SEHNR, CDR2 FQNEAQ (reference sequence). The CDR3 loop spans 16 amino acids. Germline trimming cut 0 bases from V and 2 bases from J; bases unmatched to any gene: 3. With regard to this clone: What it recognizes is unknown.

The gene calls are TRBV7-9 and TRBJ2-7; 11 bases are a match to TRBD1. The TCR was taken from a man aged 18 to 29 in good health. Material: memory CD4+ T cells sorted from blood. As for subset: CD45RA-negative fraction. For the CDR3, the DNA is TGTGCCAGCAGCTTAGCAGGGGGACAGGGGGCCTACGAGCAGTACTTC. This sequence encodes CASSLAGGQGAYEQYF.